This T cell receptor (beta chain) appears in the sequencing data of a study of memory CD4+ T cells and cytomegalovirus serostatus. The protocol was immunoSEQ multiplex PCR, while the TCRdb copy is restricted to in-frame clones and leaves out a portion. The repertoire has 50,000 to 75,000 clones, 80% to 85% of them found once; the top ten carry about 0.8%. This clone was counted once. Single viable CD3+CD4+CD8-CD45RO+ cells were sorted as the memory CD4+ T cells. V lost 7 bases, J lost 4 bases, and 16 bases lay in between. Germline-derived CDR1 and CDR2 are SGHAT and FQNNGV. The CDR3 covers 14 residues.

Sequenced: memory CD4+ T cells from blood. The origin of this receptor is an adult in good health and CMV-seronegative. The chain recombines TRBV11-2 with TRBJ1-1; possibly TRBD1 for D (5 bases). The CDR3 spells CASTARARGTEAFF. CDR3 DNA sequence: TGTGCCAGCACCGCGAGGGCTAGGGGCACTGAAGCTTTCTTT.